This TCR beta chain was found in a study of CD8 T cells in ankylosing spondylitis. Study-level results: Within matched ankylosing spondylitis synovial fluid, disease-linked clones were reportedly significantly enriched. Typical of ankylosing spondylitis blood, it appeared, was a TCR beta motif of about eight highly homologous variants. As for the disease-linked clones, they showed a CD8+ phenotype and occurred at relatively low frequencies in peripheral blood. Earlier authors reported some of these motif variants in reactive arthritis synovial fluid and blood.

A quantitative 5'-RACE method, one with molecular barcodes, was used to make TCR beta libraries. TCRdb passed the 5' RACE reads through MiXCR, listing each CDR3 protein once. The table lists under 850,000 distinct CDR3 sequences, around 20% of them singletons. The CDR3 has 15 amino acids. Germline loops: CDR1 MNHEY, CDR2 SVGEGT. V lost 0 bases to trimming and J lost 0 bases, with 6 bases between them. Concerning this clonotype itself: Its antigen remains unknown.

The chain carries TRBV6-2 or TRBV6-3 and TRBJ1-5, with unresolved D. This receptor was taken from a male donor with ankylosing spondylitis. Sequenced input: blood, either unsorted or a sorted T cell fraction (not recorded which). The CDR3 sequence: CASSYSTGSNQPQHF. CDR3 bases: TGTGCCAGCAGTTACTCGACGGGTAGCAATCAGCCCCAGCATTTT.